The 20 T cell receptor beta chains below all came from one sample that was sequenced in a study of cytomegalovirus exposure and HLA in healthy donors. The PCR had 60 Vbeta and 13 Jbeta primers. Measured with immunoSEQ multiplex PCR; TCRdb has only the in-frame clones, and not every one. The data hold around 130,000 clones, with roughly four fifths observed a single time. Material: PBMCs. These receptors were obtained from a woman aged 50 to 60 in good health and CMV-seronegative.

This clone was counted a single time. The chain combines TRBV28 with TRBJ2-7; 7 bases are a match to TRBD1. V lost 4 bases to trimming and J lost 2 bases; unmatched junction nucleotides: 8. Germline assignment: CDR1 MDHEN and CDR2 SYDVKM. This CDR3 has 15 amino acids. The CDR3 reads CASSSPGQAAYEQYV. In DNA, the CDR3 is TGTGCCAGCAGTTCCCCCGGACAGGCGGCCTACGAGCAGTACGTC.

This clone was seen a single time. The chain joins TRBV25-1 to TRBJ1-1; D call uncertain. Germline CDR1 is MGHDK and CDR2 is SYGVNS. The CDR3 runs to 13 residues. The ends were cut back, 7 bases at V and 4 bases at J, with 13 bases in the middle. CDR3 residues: CASTLGRSTEAFF. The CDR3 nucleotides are TGTGCCAGCACGTTGGGGAGGTCCACTGAAGCTTTCTTT.

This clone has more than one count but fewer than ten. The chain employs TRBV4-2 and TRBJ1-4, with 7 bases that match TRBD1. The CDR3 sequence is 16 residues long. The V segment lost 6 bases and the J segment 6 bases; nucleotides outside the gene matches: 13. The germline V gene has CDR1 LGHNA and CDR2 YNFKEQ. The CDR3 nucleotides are TGTGCCAGCAGAACCGTAATGACAGGGCTAGATGAAAAACTGTTTTTT. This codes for CASRTVMTGLDEKLFF.

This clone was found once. CDR3: CASSLVGANYEQYF. DNA for the CDR3: TGTGCCAGCAGCTTAGTGGGCGCCAACTACGAGCAGTACTTC. The chain carries TRBV13 and TRBJ2-7; D unresolved. Trimming removed 1 base at V and 3 bases at J, with 10 bases between. Germline values: CDR1 PRHDT, CDR2 FYEKMQ (reference sequence). CDR3 length: 14 residues.

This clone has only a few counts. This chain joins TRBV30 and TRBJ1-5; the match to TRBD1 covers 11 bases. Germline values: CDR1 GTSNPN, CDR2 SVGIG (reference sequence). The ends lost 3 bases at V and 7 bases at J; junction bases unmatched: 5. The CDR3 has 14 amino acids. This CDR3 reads CAWRGTGGQQPQHF. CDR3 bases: TGTGCCTGGAGGGGGACAGGGGGACAACAGCCCCAGCATTTT.

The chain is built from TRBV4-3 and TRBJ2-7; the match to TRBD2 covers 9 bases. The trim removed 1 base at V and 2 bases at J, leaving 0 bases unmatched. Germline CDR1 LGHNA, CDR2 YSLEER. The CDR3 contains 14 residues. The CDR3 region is CASSQGGRAYEQYV. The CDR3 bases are TGCGCCAGCAGCCAAGGCGGGAGGGCCTACGAGCAGTACGTC.

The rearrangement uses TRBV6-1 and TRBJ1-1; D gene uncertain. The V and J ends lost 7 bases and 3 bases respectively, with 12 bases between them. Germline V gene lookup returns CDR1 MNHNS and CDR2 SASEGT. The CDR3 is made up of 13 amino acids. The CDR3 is CASKSTGYTEAFF. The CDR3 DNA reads TGTGCCAGCAAATCGACTGGTTACACTGAAGCTTTCTTT.

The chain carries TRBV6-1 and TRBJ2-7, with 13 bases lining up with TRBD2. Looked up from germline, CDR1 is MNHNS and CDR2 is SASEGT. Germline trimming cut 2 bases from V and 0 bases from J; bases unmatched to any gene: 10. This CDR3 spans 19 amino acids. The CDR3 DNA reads TGTGCCAGCAGTGAATCGTGGACTAGCGGGAGCCGGAGCTCCTACGAGCAGTACGTC. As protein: CASSESWTSGSRSSYEQYV.

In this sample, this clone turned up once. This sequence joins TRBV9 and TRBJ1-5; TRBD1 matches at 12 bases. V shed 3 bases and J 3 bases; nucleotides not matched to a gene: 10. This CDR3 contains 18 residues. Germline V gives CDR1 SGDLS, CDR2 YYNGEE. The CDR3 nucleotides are TGTGCCAGCAGCGCCGGGACAGGGGGCCACGGAGTCAATCAGCCCCAGCATTTT. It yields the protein CASSAGTGGHGVNQPQHF.

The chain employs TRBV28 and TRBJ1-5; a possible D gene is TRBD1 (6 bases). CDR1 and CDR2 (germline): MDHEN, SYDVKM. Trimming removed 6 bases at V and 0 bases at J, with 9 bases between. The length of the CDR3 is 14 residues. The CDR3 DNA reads TGTGCCAGCAGCAGGGACAATAGCAATCAGCCCCAGCATTTT. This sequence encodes CASSRDNSNQPQHF.

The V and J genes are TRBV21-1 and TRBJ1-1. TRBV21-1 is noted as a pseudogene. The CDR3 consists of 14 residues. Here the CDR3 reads CASSTPGLNTEAFF. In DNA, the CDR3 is TGTGCCAGCAGCACCCCGGGACTCAACACTGAAGCTTTCTTT.

Here the CDR3 reads CASSVGSAKDQPQHF. The CDR3 DNA sequence: TGTGCCAGCAGCGTAGGGTCAGCGAAGGATCAGCCCCAGCATTTT. The V gene is TRBV9, the J gene TRBJ1-5, with D unresolved. CDR1 is SGDLS, CDR2 YYNGEE, per germline. V dropped 0 bases and J dropped 5 bases, with 12 bases sitting between them. This CDR3 spans 15 amino acids.

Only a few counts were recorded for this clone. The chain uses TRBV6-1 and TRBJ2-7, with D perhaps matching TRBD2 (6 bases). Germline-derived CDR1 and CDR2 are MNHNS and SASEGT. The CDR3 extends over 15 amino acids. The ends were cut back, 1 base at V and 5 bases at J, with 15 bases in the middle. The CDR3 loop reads CASSEGETSWDEQYF. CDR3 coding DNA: TGTGCCAGCAGTGAAGGGGAGACTAGTTGGGACGAGCAGTACTTC.

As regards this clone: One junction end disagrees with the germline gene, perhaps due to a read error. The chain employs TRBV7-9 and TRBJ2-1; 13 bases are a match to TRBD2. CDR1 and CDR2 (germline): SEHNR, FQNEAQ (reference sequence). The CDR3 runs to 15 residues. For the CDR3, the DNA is TGTTCCAGCAGTTACAGGACTAGCGGGGGAAATGAGCAGTTCTTC. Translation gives CSSSYRTSGGNEQFF.

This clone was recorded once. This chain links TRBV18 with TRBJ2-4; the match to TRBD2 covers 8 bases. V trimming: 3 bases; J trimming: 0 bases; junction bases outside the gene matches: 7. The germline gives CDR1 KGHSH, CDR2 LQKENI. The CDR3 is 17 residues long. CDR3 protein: CASSPGSGSLAKNIQYF. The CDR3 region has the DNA TGTGCCAGCTCACCGGGAAGCGGGAGCTTAGCCAAAAACATTCAGTACTTC.

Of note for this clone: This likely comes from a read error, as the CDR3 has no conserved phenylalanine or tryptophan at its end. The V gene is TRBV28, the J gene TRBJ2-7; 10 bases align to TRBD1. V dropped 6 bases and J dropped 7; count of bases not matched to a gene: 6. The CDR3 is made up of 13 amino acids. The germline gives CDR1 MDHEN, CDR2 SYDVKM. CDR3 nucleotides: TGTGCCAGCAGCCGACAGGGGGCGCAGGAGCAGTACCTC. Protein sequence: CASSRQGAQEQYL.

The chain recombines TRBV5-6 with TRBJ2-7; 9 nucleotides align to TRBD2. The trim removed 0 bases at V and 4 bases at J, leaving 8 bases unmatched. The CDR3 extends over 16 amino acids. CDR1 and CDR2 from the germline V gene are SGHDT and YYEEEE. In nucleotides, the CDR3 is TGTGCCAGCAGCTTGGCTCTAGCGGGACTCTCGTACGAGCAGTACGTC. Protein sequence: CASSLALAGLSYEQYV.

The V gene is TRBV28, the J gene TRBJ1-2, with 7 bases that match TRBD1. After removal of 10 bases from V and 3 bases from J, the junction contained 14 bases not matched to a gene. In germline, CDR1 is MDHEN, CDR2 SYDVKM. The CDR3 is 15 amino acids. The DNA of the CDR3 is TGTGCCACCAGCAGGGGGGTTGGGGTGCACTATGGCTACACCTTC. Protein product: CATSRGVGVHYGYTF.

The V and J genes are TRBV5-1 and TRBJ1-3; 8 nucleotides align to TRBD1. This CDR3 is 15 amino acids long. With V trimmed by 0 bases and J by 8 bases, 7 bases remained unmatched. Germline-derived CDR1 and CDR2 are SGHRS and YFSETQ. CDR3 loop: CASSLVGTGSDTIYF. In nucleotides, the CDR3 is TGCGCCAGCAGCTTGGTGGGGACAGGATCGGACACCATATATTTT.

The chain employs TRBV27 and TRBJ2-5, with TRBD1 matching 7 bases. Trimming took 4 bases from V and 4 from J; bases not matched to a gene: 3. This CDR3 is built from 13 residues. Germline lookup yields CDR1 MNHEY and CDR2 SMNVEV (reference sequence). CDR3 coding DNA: TGTGCCAGCAGTTATACAGGGGTAGAGACCCAGTACTTC. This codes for CASSYTGVETQYF.